The 10 T cell receptor beta chains in this list originate from one sample, sequenced in a study of blood T cell repertoires in COVID-19. Assay: immunoSEQ multiplex PCR; the TCRdb copy retains only in-frame clones and omits some. The sample shows around 60,000 clones, around 87% of them seen only once. Input material: peripheral blood. Source of these receptors: a woman aged 60 to 75 with COVID-19, enrolled during active disease.

V gene TRBV6-5 combines with J gene TRBJ1-2; TRBD1 aligns across 7 bases. With V trimmed by 6 bases and J by 7 bases, 2 bases remained unmatched. Germline V gene sequence: CDR1 MNHEY, CDR2 SVGAGI. The CDR3 spans 11 residues. The CDR3 sequence: CASSQGVGYTF. The CDR3 coding sequence is TGTGCCAGCAGCCAGGGGGTTGGCTACACCTTC.

The table lists this clone with a count of one. This sequence joins TRBV5-1 and TRBJ1-1; possible D gene TRBD1, 6 bases. Germline CDR1 is SGHRS and CDR2 is YFSETQ. With 0 bases removed from V and 2 bases from J, the gap between germline ends came to 8 bases. The CDR3 consists of 14 residues. The CDR3 DNA follows: TGCGCCAGCAGCTTGGGACAGGCAAACACTGAAGCTTTCTTT. Protein product: CASSLGQANTEAFF. The full variable domain, with the rest looked up from reference TRBV5-1 and TRBJ1-1, is KAGVTQTPRYLIKTRGQQVTLSCSPISGHRSVSWYQQTPGQGLQFLFEYFSETQRNKGNFPGRFSGRQFSNSRSEMNVSTLELGDSALYLCASSLGQANTEAFFGQGTRLTVV.

J is TRBJ1-3 and V is TRBV5-8, with a weak D call TRBD1 (5 bases). Germline V gives CDR1 SGHTS, CDR2 YDEGEE. The CDR3 has 12 residues. V was cut by 4 bases and J by 8 bases, with 10 bases left in between. The CDR3 is CASSPRAHTIYF. The CDR3 nucleotides read TGTGCCAGCAGCCCCAGGGCTCACACCATATATTTT.

This chain links TRBV27 with TRBJ2-7; D possibly corresponds to TRBD2 (5 bases). In germline, CDR1 is MNHEY, CDR2 SMNVEV (reference sequence). Trimming left V 2 bases short and J 1 base short, with 12 bases between. This CDR3 has 15 amino acids. The CDR3 loop reads CASSLRGQPSYEQYF. The CDR3 coding sequence is TGTGCCAGCAGTTTAAGAGGGCAGCCTTCCTACGAGCAGTACTTC.

The chain has TRBV4-1 and TRBJ2-5; 7 nucleotides line up with TRBD1. Germline CDR1 and CDR2: MGHRA and YSYEKL. J lost 2 bases, V lost 3 bases, and 12 bases had no gene match. This CDR3 contains 17 residues. The CDR3: CASSHPPGQQTQETQYF. In DNA form, the CDR3 reads TGCGCCAGCAGCCACCCCCCGGGACAGCAAACTCAAGAGACCCAGTACTTC.

This sequence joins TRBV30 and TRBJ1-4; 9 bases match TRBD1. The germline gives CDR1 GTSNPN, CDR2 SVGIG (reference sequence). This CDR3 has 14 residues. Trimming at V came to 2 bases and at J to 8 bases, leaving 6 bases not matched to a gene. In DNA, the CDR3 is TGTGCCTGGAGTTGGGGACAGGGAGGCGAAAAACTGTTTTTT. Translated: CAWSWGQGGEKLFF.

The J gene is TRBJ2-4, the V gene TRBV2; 11 positions agree with TRBD2. The CDR3 length is 14 residues. Germline assignment: CDR1 SNHLY and CDR2 FYNNEI. Losses at the gene ends were 4 bases for V and 12 bases for J; bases not matched to a gene: 8. CDR3 DNA: TGTGCCAGCAGTGGACTAGCGGGGACTCACGATCAGTACTTC. Amino acids: CASSGLAGTHDQYF. The variable domain in full, with the rest retrieved from reference TRBV2 and TRBJ2-4, is EPEVTQTPSHQVTQMGQEVILRCVPISNHLYFYWYRQILGQKVEFLVSFYNNEISEKSEIFDDQFSVERPDGSNFTLKIRSTKLEDSAMYFCASSGLAGTHDQYFGAGTRLSVL.

The chain links TRBV16 to TRBJ2-3; 8 nucleotides line up with TRBD2. CDR1 and CDR2 from the germline V gene are KGHSY and FQNENV. The CDR3 has 18 residues. With V trimmed by 1 base and J by 4 bases, 13 bases remained unmatched. In DNA, the CDR3 is TGTGCCAGCAGCCAATTTTGGCAGCGGGAGATCCTCCCAGATACGCAGTATTTT. It encodes CASSQFWQREILPDTQYF.

The chain links TRBV6-5 to TRBJ2-3; maybe TRBD2 (6 bases). CDR1 and CDR2 from the germline V gene are MNHEY and SVGAGI. This CDR3 spans 13 amino acids. V lost 10 bases to trimming and J lost 0 bases, with 11 bases between them. The CDR3 protein is CATLGTSTDTQYF. The CDR3 nucleotides are TGTGCCACCCTAGGGACTAGCACAGATACGCAGTATTTT.

The rearrangement uses TRBV5-6 and TRBJ1-1, with 7 bases aligning to TRBD1. The J segment lost 8 bases and the V segment lost 4 bases, leaving 5 bases of the junction unmatched. This CDR3 is 12 amino acids long. The V gene's germline CDR1 is SGHDT and CDR2 YYEEEE. CDR3: CASSPGTVEAFF. The CDR3 DNA reads TGTGCCAGCAGCCCAGGGACAGTCGAAGCTTTCTTT.